The 22 T cell receptor beta chains below all came from one sample that was sequenced in a study of OX40 agonist ivuxolimab in advanced cancers. Here immunoSEQ multiplex PCR was the method, and the copy in TCRdb shows in-frame clones only, minus some. The sample lists roughly 40,000 clones, around four fifths occurring once. The sample consisted of CD4+ or CD8+ T cells sorted from blood, taken in a trial of the OX40 agonist ivuxolimab. The source of these receptors is an adult with an advanced solid tumor such as melanoma, head and neck, liver or kidney cancer.

The chain has TRBV4-3 and TRBJ2-3, with 8 bases identical to TRBD2. V trimming: 4 bases; J trimming: 4 bases; junction bases outside the gene matches: 10. In germline, CDR1 is LGHNA, CDR2 YSLEER. The CDR3 has 16 amino acids. CDR3 loop: CASSRRTSSDADTQYF. CDR3 DNA sequence: TGCGCCAGCAGCCGGCGGACTAGCTCAGATGCAGATACGCAGTATTTT.

This chain connects TRBV5-8 to TRBJ1-2; D gene unclear. Germline V gene lookup returns CDR1 SGHTS and CDR2 YDEGEE. This CDR3 contains 14 residues. V gave up 2 bases and J gave up 4 bases, with 12 bases separating them. This CDR3 reads CASSLINLPYGYTF. CDR3 nucleotides: TGTGCCAGCAGCTTAATAAACCTCCCCTATGGCTACACCTTC.

The CDR3 nucleotides are TGTGCCAGCAGTAACCACTACAATGAGCAGTTCTTC. Encoded protein: CASSNHYNEQFF. The chain carries TRBV6-1 and TRBJ2-1, with D unclear. V was pared by 5 bases and J by 3 bases, with 5 bases between. The CDR3 is made up of 12 amino acids. Germline CDR1 MNHNS, CDR2 SASEGT.

This clone was seen a handful of times. The J gene is TRBJ1-1, the V gene TRBV30; D ambiguous. CDR3 length equals 11 residues. Deletions cut 3 bases from V and 2 bases from J, with 4 bases between. In germline, CDR1 is GTSNPN, CDR2 SVGIG (reference sequence). The CDR3 is CAWRQNTEAFF. In nucleotides, the CDR3 is TGTGCCTGGAGACAAAACACTGAAGCTTTCTTT.

The chain recombines TRBV5-1 with TRBJ2-1; TRBD2 agrees at 12 bases. V lost 4 bases to trimming and J lost 4 bases; unmatched junction nucleotides: 3. The CDR3 length is 15 residues. The germline V gene has CDR1 SGHRS and CDR2 YFSETQ. CDR3 protein: CASSPTSGSYNEQFF. CDR3 DNA: TGCGCCAGCAGCCCGACTAGCGGGAGTTACAATGAGCAGTTCTTC. The whole variable domain, remainder taken from reference TRBV5-1 and TRBJ2-1, is KAGVTQTPRYLIKTRGQQVTLSCSPISGHRSVSWYQQTPGQGLQFLFEYFSETQRNKGNFPGRFSGRQFSNSRSEMNVSTLELGDSALYLCASSPTSGSYNEQFFGPGTRLTVL.

In its sample, this clone was seen once. This rearrangement joins TRBV25-1 to TRBJ1-1; tentatively, D is TRBD1 (5 bases). Germline loops: CDR1 MGHDK, CDR2 SYGVNS. The CDR3 consists of 17 residues. V was cut by 4 bases and J by 1 base, with 19 bases left in between. CDR3 nucleotides: TGTGCCAGCAGTGGACTCAGGGCTCGGACCAGGAACACTGAAGCTTTCTTT. It translates to CASSGLRARTRNTEAFF.

The chain links TRBV4-2 to TRBJ1-1; a weak D match, TRBD1 (5 bases). Per germline, CDR1 LGHNA and CDR2 YNFKEQ. This CDR3 has 14 amino acids. Trimming took 4 bases from V and 5 from J, leaving 14 bases between them. In DNA form, the CDR3 reads TGTGCCAGCAGCCTGCCGCAGGGTTGGACTGAAGCTTTCTTT. It is translated as CASSLPQGWTEAFF.

This CDR3 is CASSPKWDAYEQYF. The CDR3 DNA follows: TGTGCCAGCTCACCAAAATGGGACGCTTACGAGCAGTACTTC. The J gene is TRBJ2-7, the V gene TRBV18; D assignment may be TRBD1 or TRBD2 (5 bases each). Trimming stripped 2 bases from V and 4 bases from J, with 12 bases between. The CDR3 runs 14 residues. Germline V lookup: CDR1 KGHSH, CDR2 LQKENI.

This chain links TRBV7-2 with TRBJ2-1; 12 nucleotides match TRBD2. Germline CDR1 reads SGHTA; CDR2 reads FQGNSA. The CDR3 is 15 amino acids. J lost 4 bases, V lost 7 bases, and 5 bases had no gene match. The CDR3: CASNTLAGGYNEQFF. The CDR3 DNA follows: TGTGCCAGCAATACCCTAGCGGGAGGGTACAATGAGCAGTTCTTC.

The V and J genes are TRBV7-9 and TRBJ2-1; TRBD1 matches at 9 bases. Germline loops: CDR1 SEHNR, CDR2 FQNEAQ (reference sequence). The CDR3 spans 15 residues. V lost 5 bases and J lost 6; bases outside the gene matches: 8. The CDR3 nucleotides are TGTGCCAGCAGCCGGGGACAGGGAGGTATCAATGAGCAGTTCTTC. This translates into CASSRGQGGINEQFF.

The rearrangement links TRBV6-1 to TRBJ2-1, with 11 bases matching TRBD2. V trimming: 8 bases; J trimming: 4 bases; junction bases outside the gene matches: 4. The CDR3 spans 14 residues. Germline assignment: CDR1 MNHNS and CDR2 SASEGT. The CDR3 coding sequence is TGTGCCAGCGGTAGCGGGAGGGTTTACAATGAGCAGTTCTTC. This gives the protein CASGSGRVYNEQFF.

The V call is TRBV5-1, the J call TRBJ2-2; D not resolved. V gave up 5 bases and J gave up 0 bases, with 8 bases separating them. Germline V gene sequence: CDR1 SGHRS, CDR2 YFSETQ. The CDR3 is 14 residues long. Here the CDR3 reads CASRGMANTGELFF. CDR3 bases: TGCGCCAGCAGGGGCATGGCGAACACCGGGGAGCTGTTTTTT.

This clone was observed a few times. This rearrangement joins TRBV10-3 to TRBJ2-1; D gene ambiguous. Per germline, CDR1 ENHRY and CDR2 SYGVKD. V was shortened by 5 bases and J by 0 bases, with 8 bases between the two germline ends. The length of the CDR3 is 14 residues. The CDR3 nucleotides are TGTGCCATCAGTCCTGCTAACTCCTACAATGAGCAGTTCTTC. It translates to CAISPANSYNEQFF.

This clone was counted between two and nine times. Mismatch with germline at one junction end may stem from a read error. The genes are TRBV7-9 and TRBJ1-2, with D perhaps matching TRBD1 (5 bases). The CDR3 is made up of 14 amino acids. CDR1 is SEHNR and CDR2 is FQNEAQ in the germline V gene (reference sequence). This chain's CDR3 is CASSLDSWGYGYTF. The CDR3 bases are TGTGCCAGCAGTTTAGACAGTTGGGGGTATGGCTACACCTTC.

This sequence joins TRBV7-8 and TRBJ2-7; possible D gene TRBD1, 5 bases. The V and J ends lost 0 bases and 2 bases respectively, with 8 bases between them. The CDR3 covers 14 residues. Germline V CDR1 and CDR2: SGHVS, FQNEAQ. The CDR3 is CASSLATDTYEQYV. DNA of the CDR3: TGTGCCAGCAGCTTAGCGACGGACACCTACGAGCAGTACGTC.

CDR3 coding DNA: TGTGCCAGCGGGCACAGGCTACTCAATGAGCAGTTCTTC. Protein sequence: CASGHRLLNEQFF. The V call is TRBV11-3, the J call TRBJ2-1, with D possibly TRBD1 on 5 matching bases. CDR1 and CDR2 from the germline V gene are SGHNT and YENEEA. V lost 8 bases and J 6 bases, leaving 14 bases between the germline ends. This CDR3 contains 13 residues.

This sequence joins TRBV14 and TRBJ2-1; 11 positions agree with TRBD2. CDR1 is SGHDN, CDR2 FVKESK, per germline. The CDR3 loop spans 16 amino acids. Germline trimming cut 1 base from V and 4 bases from J; bases unmatched to any gene: 3. The CDR3 DNA sequence: TGTGCCAGCAGCCAAGGTAGACTAGCGGGGTACAATGAGCAGTTCTTC. It specifies CASSQGRLAGYNEQFF.

The J gene is TRBJ1-1, the V gene TRBV11-3; D is unresolved. V lost 1 base and J lost 1, with 4 bases in between. Looked up from germline, CDR1 is SGHNT and CDR2 is YENEEA. The CDR3 runs 13 residues. CDR3 sequence reads: CASSLVANTEAFF. In nucleotides, the CDR3 is TGTGCCAGCAGCTTAGTTGCGAACACTGAAGCTTTCTTT.

The rearrangement joins TRBV11-2 to TRBJ2-1, with TRBD2 identical over 7 bases. V shed 5 bases and J 0 bases; nucleotides not matched to a gene: 4. Germline V gene data show CDR1 as SGHAT and CDR2 as FQNNGV. The CDR3 sequence is 15 residues long. The CDR3 reads CASSRAGSSYNEQFF. The CDR3 nucleotides read TGTGCCAGCAGCCGAGCGGGAAGCTCCTACAATGAGCAGTTCTTC.

This clone was seen only a few times. The chain employs TRBV14 and TRBJ2-1; TRBD2 matches 11 bases. V was pared by 4 bases and J by 3 bases, with 11 bases of the junction left unmatched. This CDR3 region has 18 residues. Germline V gives CDR1 SGHDN, CDR2 FVKESK. The CDR3, as DNA: TGTGCCAGCAGCCCGACTAGCGGGATCGCCTCCTACTACAATGAGCAGTTCTTC. It is translated as CASSPTSGIASYYNEQFF.

CDR3 loop: CSVEYSADNEQFF. The CDR3 DNA sequence: TGCAGCGTTGAGTATAGCGCGGACAATGAGCAGTTCTTC. The chain combines TRBV29-1 with TRBJ2-1; D may be TRBD2 (5 bases). V was trimmed by 3 bases and J by 5 bases, leaving 11 bases between them. This CDR3 region has 13 residues. From germline, CDR1 is SQVTM and CDR2 ANQGSEA.

The chain recombines TRBV2 with TRBJ2-3, with TRBD2 identical over 9 bases. V dropped 7 bases and J dropped 8; count of bases not matched to a gene: 10. Germline V gene lookup returns CDR1 SNHLY and CDR2 FYNNEI. This CDR3 comprises 14 residues. The DNA of the CDR3 is TGTGCCAGCACGTTGGCGGGAGGGGCGGGTACGCAGTATTTT. Protein product: CASTLAGGAGTQYF.